The 14 T cell receptor beta chains presented below share a single source sample, sequenced in a study of T cell responses to AZD1222 COVID-19 vaccine. Sequencing was performed with immunoSEQ multiplex PCR; in TCRdb, only in-frame clones are kept and a portion is missing. This sample has 120,000 to 150,000 clones; roughly 89% occur once, and the top ten carry roughly 1.5%. The source material was peripheral blood, sampled 28 days after the second AZD1222 dose. The source is an adult who received the AZD1222 COVID-19 vaccine.

This chain connects TRBV12-3 or TRBV12-4 to TRBJ1-1; D ambiguous. The CDR3 extends over 11 amino acids. Trimming shortened V by 7 bases and J by 10 bases, and 13 bases separated the two germline ends. In DNA form, the CDR3 reads TGTGCCAGCATAGGCTCCCCCGGAGCTTTCTTT. Protein: CASIGSPGAFF.

The chain uses TRBV27 and TRBJ1-1; D perhaps matches TRBD1 (5 bases). Trimming took off 2 bases at V and 4 bases at J, with 11 bases between the two ends. The CDR3 consists of 14 residues. CDR1 MNHEY and CDR2 SMNVEV come from the germline V gene (reference sequence). The CDR3, as DNA: TGTGCCAGCAGTTTAGGGGGTTGGACCACTGAAGCTTTCTTT. Translating gives CASSLGGWTTEAFF.

This clone was found once. The V and J genes are TRBV7-6 and TRBJ2-1; D is undetermined. This CDR3 is built from 15 residues. Trimming pared 3 bases from V and 2 bases from J, leaving 11 bases between. CDR1 is SGHVS, CDR2 FNYEAQ, per germline. CDR3 bases: TGTGCCAGCAGCTTCGGAGACTCCCCCTACAATGAGCAGTTCTTC. As protein: CASSFGDSPYNEQFF.

V gene TRBV18 combines with J gene TRBJ1-5; tentative D call: TRBD1 (5 bases). Deletions cut 0 bases from V and 2 bases from J, with 8 bases between. The V gene's germline CDR1 is KGHSH and CDR2 LQKENI. The CDR3 runs 15 residues. The CDR3 here is CASSPPGGGNQPQHF. The CDR3 DNA reads as TGTGCCAGCTCACCACCGGGAGGGGGCAATCAGCCCCAGCATTTT. The whole variable domain, remainder taken from reference TRBV18 and TRBJ1-5, is NAGVMQNPRHLVRRRGQEARLRCSPMKGHSHVYWYRQLPEEGLKFMVYLQKENIIDESGMPKERFSAEFPKEGPSILRIQQVVRGDSAAYFCASSPPGGGNQPQHFGDGTRLSIL.

This sequence joins TRBV7-2 and TRBJ1-3; a weak D match, TRBD1 (5 bases). Germline CDR1 and CDR2: SGHTA and FQGNSA. The CDR3 extends over 15 amino acids. Trimming removed 5 bases from V and 0 bases from J, with 11 bases in between. CDR3 region: CASSPDSSSGNTIYF. In DNA, the CDR3 is TGTGCCAGCAGCCCCGACAGTTCCTCTGGAAACACCATATATTTT.

V gene TRBV19 combines with J gene TRBJ2-2; D is ambiguous. The V and J ends lost 6 bases and 2 bases respectively, with 10 bases between them. Germline V lookup: CDR1 LNHDA, CDR2 SQIVND (reference sequence). The CDR3 is 14 amino acids. Here the CDR3 reads CASRNGPNTGELFF. CDR3 DNA sequence: TGTGCCAGTAGAAACGGACCAAACACCGGGGAGCTGTTTTTT.

This clone was counted a single time. At one end the junction does not follow the germline gene, possibly because of a read error. The rearrangement joins TRBV12-3 or TRBV12-4 to TRBJ1-2, with a weak D call TRBD1 (5 bases). The CDR3 spans 11 residues. The CDR3 region has the DNA TGCCTTTATGGGGGGAACTATGGCTACACCTTC. It translates to CLYGGNYGYTF.

This clone was detected only once. The J gene is TRBJ2-7, the V gene TRBV11-2, with 7 positions matching TRBD1. Germline CDR1 and CDR2: SGHAT and FQNNGV. The length of the CDR3 is 13 residues. V lost 3 bases, J lost 4 bases, and 3 bases stayed unmatched. CDR3 protein: CASSFGTEYEQYF. In nucleotides, the CDR3 is TGTGCCAGCAGCTTCGGGACAGAATACGAGCAGTACTTC.

This chain uses TRBV28 with TRBJ1-2, with D unresolved. CDR1 MDHEN and CDR2 SYDVKM come from the germline V gene. V lost 4 bases, J lost 3 bases, and 6 bases lay in between. There are 12 residues in the CDR3. The CDR3: CASSYRDYGYTF. Written as DNA, the CDR3 is TGTGCCAGCAGTTATCGGGACTATGGCTACACCTTC.

The chain joins TRBV28 to TRBJ2-6, with a weak D call TRBD2 (5 bases). This CDR3 has 17 amino acids. Per germline, CDR1 MDHEN and CDR2 SYDVKM. The V end lost 6 bases, the J end lost 1 base, and 16 bases lay between the germline ends. The CDR3 coding sequence is TGTGCCAGCAGCCCCCCGATACGGACTTCTGGGGCCAACGTCCTGACTTTC. Residues: CASSPPIRTSGANVLTF. The full variable domain, in which reference TRBV28 and TRBJ2-6 provide the parts outside the CDR3, is DVKVTQSSRYLVKRTGEKVFLECVQDMDHENMFWYRQDPGLGLRLIYFSYDVKMKEKGDIPEGYSVSREKKERFSLILESASTNQTSMYLCASSPPIRTSGANVLTFGAGSRLTVL.

The chain employs TRBV2 and TRBJ1-5, with TRBD1 as a possible D gene (5 bases). Per germline, CDR1 SNHLY and CDR2 FYNNEI. Trimming took off 4 bases at V and 0 bases at J, with 10 bases between the two ends. CDR3 size: 15 residues. CDR3 DNA: TGTGCCAGCAGTGGTGGGGGAAATAGCAATCAGCCCCAGCATTTT. It translates to CASSGGGNSNQPQHF.

J is TRBJ1-1 and V is TRBV2; possible D gene TRBD1, 6 bases. Germline loops: CDR1 SNHLY, CDR2 FYNNEI. V shed 3 bases and J shed 5 bases, with 10 bases lying between them. The CDR3 sequence is 13 residues long. CDR3 nucleotide sequence: TGTGCCAGCAGTGAGCAGGGGACGACTGAAGCTTTCTTT. Translating it yields CASSEQGTTEAFF. Full variable domain (missing parts from reference TRBV2 and TRBJ1-1): EPEVTQTPSHQVTQMGQEVILRCVPISNHLYFYWYRQILGQKVEFLVSFYNNEISEKSEIFDDQFSVERPDGSNFTLKIRSTKLEDSAMYFCASSEQGTTEAFFGQGTRLTVV.

The chain couples TRBV6-5 to TRBJ2-5, with 9 bases that match TRBD1. The V segment lost 5 bases and the J segment 2 bases; nucleotides outside the gene matches: 6. CDR1 MNHEY and CDR2 SVGAGI come from the germline V gene. The CDR3 loop spans 15 amino acids. Written as DNA, the CDR3 is TGTGCCAGCAGTATCAGGGACAGGGCTCAAGAGACCCAGTACTTC. Translated: CASSIRDRAQETQYF.

In DNA form, the CDR3 reads TGTGCCAGCAGCCCTTTCCGCATCCTGACAAACACCATATATTTT. Translated: CASSPFRILTNTIYF. The chain recombines TRBV7-9 with TRBJ1-3; D not resolved. The CDR3 has 15 amino acids. Germline CDR1 reads SEHNR; CDR2 reads FQNEAQ (reference sequence). Trimming took 5 bases from V and 6 from J, leaving 17 bases between them. Together with reference TRBV7-9 and TRBJ1-3, the CDR3 gives the full variable domain: DTGVSQNPRHKITKRGQNVTFRCDPISEHNRLYWYRQTLGQGPEFLTYFQNEAQLEKSRLLSDRFSAERPKGSFSTLEIQRTEQGDSAMYLCASSPFRILTNTIYFGEGSWLTVV.